A single sample is the source of the 17 T cell receptor beta chains below, sequenced in a study of T cells in women clearing cervical HPV infection. Repertoires were generated with immunoSEQ multiplex PCR, while TCRdb's copy carries only in-frame clones and drops some. The sample's table shows about 15,000 clones. The sample taken for sequencing was blood buffy coat. Receptors were obtained from a woman between 18 and 69 years old with a cervical HPV16 infection that either progressed to CIN3+ or cleared (not recorded which).

A remark on this clone: Read coverage stops 3 residues before the CDR3 terminus; the germline J gene supplies the remainder. The chain recombines TRBV6-2 or TRBV6-3 with TRBJ1-1; D remains unclear. Trimming took 3 bases from V and 3 from J, leaving 8 bases between them. The CDR3 has 13 residues. Germline loops: CDR1 MNHEY, CDR2 SVGEGT. CDR3 sequence: CASSYVIYTEAFF. The sequenced part of the CDR3 DNA is TGTGCCAGCAGTTATGTCATTTACACTGAA.

A note on this clone: Coverage ceases 3 residues before the CDR3 finishes, and the germline J gene fills in the end. The chain couples TRBV5-4 to TRBJ2-3, with unresolved D. Germline lookup yields CDR1 SGHNT and CDR2 YYREEE (reference sequence). V was shortened by 1 base and J by 0 bases, with 9 bases between the two germline ends. The CDR3 spans 15 residues. CDR3 DNA (partial): TGTGCCAGCAGCTTGAAAGCAGGTAGCACAGATACG. Translated: CASSLKAGSTDT. In full, the CDR3 reads CASSLKAGSTDTQYF.

In the case of this clone: The read terminates 3 residues ahead of where the CDR3 ends, so the germline J gene completes it. V and J are TRBV5-4 and TRBJ2-7, with 8 bases aligning to TRBD2. Germline V gene lookup returns CDR1 SGHNT and CDR2 YYREEE (reference sequence). The CDR3 spans 16 residues. The ends lost 3 bases at V and 2 bases at J; junction bases unmatched: 10. CDR3 DNA, as far as it was read: TGTGCCAGCAGCTACCGGGGGGGCGAAATCGCCTACGAG. Translating gives CASSYRGGEIAYE. The entire CDR3 protein is CASSYRGGEIAYEQYF.

As concerns this clone: From the germline J gene comes the end of the CDR3, since the read stops 3 residues before it. The chain carries TRBV7-8 and TRBJ2-7; a weak D match, TRBD1 (6 bases). The germline V gene has CDR1 SGHVS and CDR2 FQNEAQ. The CDR3 contains 15 residues. V shed 5 bases and J shed 4 bases, with 18 bases lying between them. The CDR3 bases that were read are TGTGCCAGCAGCAGAGACTCGGACAGATATTACGAG. Translated, it gives CASSRDSDRYYE. The CDR3 as a whole reads CASSRDSDRYYEQYF.

Comment on this clone: The sequence runs out 3 residues before the end of the CDR3; the remainder is reconstructed from the germline J gene. The chain carries TRBV4-2 and TRBJ2-3, with 12 positions matching TRBD2. The CDR3 totals 18 residues. V gave up 0 bases and J gave up 4 bases; unmatched junction bases: 8. Per germline, CDR1 LGHNA and CDR2 YNFKEQ. Partial CDR3 DNA: TGTGCCAGCAGCCAAGAATCGCTAGCGGGAGGGCCGGCAGATACG. As protein: CASSQESLAGGPADT. The whole CDR3 region reads CASSQESLAGGPADTQYF.

About this clone: Sequencing ends 3 residues short of the CDR3 end; the germline J gene provides the rest. The chain joins TRBV15 to TRBJ1-6; 7 nucleotides match TRBD1. The trim removed 5 bases at V and 7 bases at J, leaving 11 bases unmatched. This CDR3 comprises 16 residues. The germline gives CDR1 LNHNV, CDR2 YYDKDF (reference sequence). This chain's CDR3 is CATSEEEGAWNSPLHF. The part of the CDR3 DNA that was read is TGTGCCACCAGCGAGGAGGAGGGGGCTTGGAATTCACCC.

On this clone: The CDR3 extends 3 residues past the end of the read, so its final part is completed from the germline J gene. V gene TRBV2 combines with J gene TRBJ1-5; no clear D. The CDR3 extends over 15 amino acids. Germline lookup yields CDR1 SNHLY and CDR2 FYNNEI. Trimming left V 2 bases short and J 2 bases short, with 10 bases between. This CDR3 is CASSEFTVRNQPQHF. The part of the CDR3 DNA that was read is TGTGCCAGCAGTGAATTTACAGTACGCAATCAGCCC.

Regarding this clone: The read stops 3 residues short of the end of the CDR3; the missing end is completed from the germline J gene. This CDR3 is also generated by other DNA sequences in the sample. The chain recombines TRBV6-1 with TRBJ1-2, with D possibly being TRBD1 (5 bases). The germline gives CDR1 MNHNS, CDR2 SASEGT. The CDR3 extends over 13 amino acids. V lost 3 bases and J 5 bases, leaving 10 bases between the germline ends. Partial CDR3 DNA: TGTGCCAGCAGTGACAGGGTAGGGTATGGC. This encodes CASSDRVGYG. In full, the CDR3 is CASSDRVGYGYTF.

The covered CDR3 bases are TGTGCCAGTGGAATACAGGGTGGCTCATCTTACGAC. Translation: CASGIQGGSSYD. The full CDR3 protein is CASGIQGGSSYDYTF. This chain joins TRBV19 and TRBJ1-2; weak D call: TRBD1 (6 bases). From the germline J gene comes the end of the CDR3, since the read stops 3 residues before it. The CDR3 extends over 15 amino acids. CDR1 and CDR2 from the germline V gene are LNHDA and SQIVND (reference sequence). Full variable domain (remainder filled in from reference TRBV19 and TRBJ1-2): DGGITQSPKYLFRKEGQNVTLSCEQNLNHDAMYWYRQDPGQGLRLIYYSQIVNDFQKGDIAEGYSVSREKKESFPLTVTSAQKNPTAFYLCASGIQGGSSYDYTFGSGTRLTVV.

Note on this clone: The CDR3 is cut off 3 residues early in the read; its end comes from the germline J gene. This sequence joins TRBV7-9 and TRBJ2-3; D is perhaps TRBD2 (5 bases). CDR1 and CDR2 (germline): SEHNR, FQNEAQ (reference sequence). The CDR3 consists of 13 residues. The CDR3 loop is CASSRSGKETQYF. CDR3 DNA (partial): TGTGCCAGCAGCCGGAGCGGAAAAGAGACG. Variable domain in full (rest from reference TRBV7-9 and TRBJ2-3): DTGVSQNPRHKITKRGQNVTFRCDPISEHNRLYWYRQTLGQGPEFLTYFQNEAQLEKSRLLSDRFSAERPKGSFSTLEIQRTEQGDSAMYLCASSRSGKETQYFGPGTRLTVL.

Worth noting for this clone: The read ends 3 residues early relative to the CDR3; the germline J gene fills the gap. The chain employs TRBV7-9 and TRBJ2-1; 8 bases are a match to TRBD2. CDR1 and CDR2 (germline): SEHNR, FQNEAQ (reference sequence). J lost 3 bases, V lost 2 bases, and 0 bases had no gene match. There are 14 residues in the CDR3. This CDR3 is CASSLLAGYNEQFF. CDR3 DNA, as far as it was read: TGTGCCAGCAGCTTACTAGCGGGCTACAATGAG.

To note about this clone: An end of the junction does not agree with germline; a read error may underlie this. The missing CDR3 end, 3 residues past where the read stops, is filled in from the germline J gene. V usage is TRBV4-2 and J usage is TRBJ2-7, with 7 positions matching TRBD1. The CDR3 loop spans 15 amino acids. Germline V CDR1 and CDR2: LGHNA, YNFKEQ. The sequenced CDR3 bases are TGCGCCAGCAGCCAAGTTACCGGACAGGCCTACGAG. Translated, it gives CASSQVTGQAYE. The complete CDR3 sequence is CASSQVTGQAYEQYF.

Considering frequency, this clone is medium-sized. Coverage ceases 3 residues before the CDR3 finishes, and the germline J gene fills in the end. The V and J genes are TRBV5-1 and TRBJ2-2; 10 bases align to TRBD1. The CDR3 is 15 amino acids. The germline V gene has CDR1 SGHRS and CDR2 YFSETQ. V was pared by 6 bases and J by 0 bases, with 2 bases of the junction left unmatched. CDR3 DNA, as far as it was read: TGCGCCAGCAAAGGGACAGGGGCGAACACCGGGGAG. It translates to CASKGTGANTGE. The whole CDR3 is CASKGTGANTGELFF.

Details on this clone: The read ends 3 residues shy of where the CDR3 ends; the end is completed using the germline J gene. The rearrangement joins TRBV18 to TRBJ1-2; a weak D match, TRBD1 (5 bases). Germline assignment: CDR1 KGHSH and CDR2 LQKENI. The length of the CDR3 is 17 residues. The DNA read from the CDR3 is TGTGCCAGCTCACTTTCACAGGATACTTCGGCCAAAAACATC. It is translated as CASSLSQDTSAKNI. The full CDR3 protein reads CASSLSQDTSAKNIYTF.

On this clone: The read ends 3 residues before the CDR3 terminus; that terminus is restored from the germline J gene. The rearrangement joins TRBV5-5 to TRBJ2-3, with 8 bases fitting TRBD1. Germline CDR1 SGHKS, CDR2 YYEKEE (reference sequence). This CDR3 region has 13 residues. This CDR3 is CASSATGEQPQYF. The sequenced part of the CDR3 DNA is TGTGCCAGCAGCGCGACAGGGGAACAGCCG.

As to this clone: The read terminates 3 residues before the CDR3 end, so the remaining end is supplied by the germline J gene. The chain employs TRBV11-2 and TRBJ1-4, with D tentatively TRBD1 (6 bases). The V gene's germline CDR1 is SGHAT and CDR2 FQNNGV. The CDR3 has 15 amino acids. With 5 bases removed from V and 0 bases from J, the gap between germline ends came to 10 bases. The covered CDR3 bases are TGTGCCAGCAGCCCAGGACAGACAACTAATGAAAAA. This encodes CASSPGQTTNEK. The complete CDR3 sequence is CASSPGQTTNEKLFF.

CDR3 region: CASSFGGYNEQFF. The part of the CDR3 DNA that was read is TGCGCCAGCAGTTTTGGCGGATACAATGAG. The chain joins TRBV5-1 to TRBJ2-1, with D uncertain. The read stops 3 residues short of the end of the CDR3; the missing end is completed from the germline J gene. V was pared by 5 bases and J by 4 bases, with 10 bases between. CDR3 length: 13 residues. Germline V gene lookup returns CDR1 SGHRS and CDR2 YFSETQ.